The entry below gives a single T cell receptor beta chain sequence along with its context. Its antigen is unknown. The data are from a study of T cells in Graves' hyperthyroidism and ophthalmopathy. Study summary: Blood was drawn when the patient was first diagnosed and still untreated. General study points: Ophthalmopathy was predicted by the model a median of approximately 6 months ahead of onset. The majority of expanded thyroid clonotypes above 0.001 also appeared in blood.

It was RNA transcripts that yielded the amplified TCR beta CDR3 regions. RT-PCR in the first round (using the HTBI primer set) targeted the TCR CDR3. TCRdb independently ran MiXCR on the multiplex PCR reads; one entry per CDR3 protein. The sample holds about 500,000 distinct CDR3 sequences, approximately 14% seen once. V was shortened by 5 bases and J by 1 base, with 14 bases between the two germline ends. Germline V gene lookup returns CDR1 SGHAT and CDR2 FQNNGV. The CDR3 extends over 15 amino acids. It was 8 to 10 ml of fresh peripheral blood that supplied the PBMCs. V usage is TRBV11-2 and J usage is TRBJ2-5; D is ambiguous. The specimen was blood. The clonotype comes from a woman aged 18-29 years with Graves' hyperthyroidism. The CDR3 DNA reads TGTGCCAGCAGCCCCGGGCCGGTACTCCAAGAGACCCAGTACTTC. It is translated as CASSPGPVLQETQYF. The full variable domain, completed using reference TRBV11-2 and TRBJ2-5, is EAGVAQSPRYKIIEKRQSVAFWCNPISGHATLYWYQQILGQGPKLLIQFQNNGVVDDSQLPKDRFSAERLKGVDSTLKIQPAKLEDSAVYLCASSPGPVLQETQYFGPGTRLLVL.